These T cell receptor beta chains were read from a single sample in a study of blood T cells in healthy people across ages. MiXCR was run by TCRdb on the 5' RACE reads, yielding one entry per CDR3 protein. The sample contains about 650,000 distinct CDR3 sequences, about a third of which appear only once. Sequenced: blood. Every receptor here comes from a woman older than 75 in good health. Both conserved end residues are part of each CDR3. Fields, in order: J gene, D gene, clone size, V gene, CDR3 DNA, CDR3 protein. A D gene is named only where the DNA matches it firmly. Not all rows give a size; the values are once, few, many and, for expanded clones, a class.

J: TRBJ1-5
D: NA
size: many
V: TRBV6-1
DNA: TGTGCCAGCCAAGCCTTGGCAGGGAGCAATCAGCCCCAGCATTTT
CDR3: CASQALAGSNQPQHF

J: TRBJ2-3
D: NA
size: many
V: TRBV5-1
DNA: TGCGCCAGCAGCTTGAAATCGGCTTGGGATACGCAGTATTTT
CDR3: CASSLKSAWDTQYF

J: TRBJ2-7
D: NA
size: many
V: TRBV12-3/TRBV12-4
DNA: TGTGCCAGCGCAGCTGGGGGCAGGGGTTACGAGCAGTACTTC
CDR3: CASAAGGRGYEQYF

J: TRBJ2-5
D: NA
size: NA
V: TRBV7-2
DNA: TGTGCCAGCAGCTTAGTCTACAGGGCTCGACAAGAGACCCAGTACTTC
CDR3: CASSLVYRARQETQYF

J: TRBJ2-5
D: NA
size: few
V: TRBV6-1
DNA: TGTGCCAGCAGTGAATTTTTGGGGCGGGCAGAGACCCAGTACTTC
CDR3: CASSEFLGRAETQYF

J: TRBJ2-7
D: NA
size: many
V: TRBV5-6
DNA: TGTGCCAGCAGCTTTGTACAGGGCTACGAGCAGTACTTC
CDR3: CASSFVQGYEQYF

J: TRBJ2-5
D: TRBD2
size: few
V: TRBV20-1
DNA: TGCAGTGCTAGCCCCTCTGGGACTAGCGGGGGGGCGGGTCGGGAGACCCAGTACTTC
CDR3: CSASPSGTSGGAGRETQYF

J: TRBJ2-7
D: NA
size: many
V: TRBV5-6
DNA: TGTGCCAGCAGCGGGGGTCTGCAGGGACTCTACGAGCAGTACTTC
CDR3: CASSGGLQGLYEQYF

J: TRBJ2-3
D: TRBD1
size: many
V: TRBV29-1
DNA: TGCAGCGTTGACCGGGTTCAGGGGGCTTCACTCACAGATACGCAGTATTTT
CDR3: CSVDRVQGASLTDTQYF

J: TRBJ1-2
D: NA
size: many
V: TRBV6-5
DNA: TGTGCCAGCAGTTACCGTCCCATACAGTTATTTGGCTACACCTTC
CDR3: CASSYRPIQLFGYTF

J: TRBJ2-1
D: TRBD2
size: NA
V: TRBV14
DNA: TGTGCCAGCAGCCAAGGGGGACTAGCGGGAGTCTACAATGAGCAGTTCTTC
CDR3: CASSQGGLAGVYNEQFF